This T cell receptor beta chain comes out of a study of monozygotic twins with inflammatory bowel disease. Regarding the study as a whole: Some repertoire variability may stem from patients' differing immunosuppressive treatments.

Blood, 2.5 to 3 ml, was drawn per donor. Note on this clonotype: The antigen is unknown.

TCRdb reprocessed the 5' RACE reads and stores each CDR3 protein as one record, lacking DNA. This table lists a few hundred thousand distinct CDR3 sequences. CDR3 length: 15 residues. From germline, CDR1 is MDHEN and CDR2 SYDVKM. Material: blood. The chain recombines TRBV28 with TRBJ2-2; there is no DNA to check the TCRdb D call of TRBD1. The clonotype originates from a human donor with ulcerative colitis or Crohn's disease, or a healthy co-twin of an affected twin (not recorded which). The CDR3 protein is CASSTRDGNTGELFF.